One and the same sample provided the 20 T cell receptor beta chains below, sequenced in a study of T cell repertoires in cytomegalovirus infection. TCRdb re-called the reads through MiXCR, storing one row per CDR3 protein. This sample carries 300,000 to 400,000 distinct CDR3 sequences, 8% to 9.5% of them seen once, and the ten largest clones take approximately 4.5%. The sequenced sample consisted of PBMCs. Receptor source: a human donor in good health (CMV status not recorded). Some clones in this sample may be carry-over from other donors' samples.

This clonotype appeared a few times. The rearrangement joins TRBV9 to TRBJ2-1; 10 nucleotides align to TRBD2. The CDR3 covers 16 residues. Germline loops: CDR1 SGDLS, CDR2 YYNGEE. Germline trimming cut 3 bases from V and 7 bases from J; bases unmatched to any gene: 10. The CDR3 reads CASSAEGSGRWNEQFF. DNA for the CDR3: TGTGCCAGCAGCGCTGAAGGTAGCGGGAGGTGGAATGAGCAGTTCTTC.

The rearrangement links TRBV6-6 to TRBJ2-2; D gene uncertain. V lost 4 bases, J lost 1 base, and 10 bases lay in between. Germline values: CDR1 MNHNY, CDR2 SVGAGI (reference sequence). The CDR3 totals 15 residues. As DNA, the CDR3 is TGTGCCAGCAGTTCCCATCGTCGGAACACCGGGGAGCTGTTTTTT. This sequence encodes CASSSHRRNTGELFF.

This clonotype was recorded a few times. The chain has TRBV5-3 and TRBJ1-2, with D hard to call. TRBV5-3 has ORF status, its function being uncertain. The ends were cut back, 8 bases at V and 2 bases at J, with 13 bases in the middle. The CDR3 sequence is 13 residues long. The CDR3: CASSPDLNYGYTF. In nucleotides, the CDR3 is TGTGCCAGCAGCCCGGACTTAAACTATGGCTACACCTTC.

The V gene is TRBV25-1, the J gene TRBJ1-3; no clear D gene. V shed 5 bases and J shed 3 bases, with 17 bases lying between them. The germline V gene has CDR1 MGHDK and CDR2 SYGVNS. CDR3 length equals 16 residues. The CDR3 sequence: CASSSGKGSLGNTIYF. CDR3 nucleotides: TGTGCCAGCAGTTCCGGCAAAGGGAGCCTTGGAAACACCATATATTTT.

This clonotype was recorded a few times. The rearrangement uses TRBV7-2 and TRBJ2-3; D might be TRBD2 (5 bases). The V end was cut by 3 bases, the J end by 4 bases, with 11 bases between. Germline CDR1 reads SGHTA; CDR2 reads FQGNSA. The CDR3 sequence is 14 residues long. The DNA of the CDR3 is TGTGCCAGCAGCTTCGAAGTAGCGTCAGATACGCAGTATTTT. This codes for CASSFEVASDTQYF.

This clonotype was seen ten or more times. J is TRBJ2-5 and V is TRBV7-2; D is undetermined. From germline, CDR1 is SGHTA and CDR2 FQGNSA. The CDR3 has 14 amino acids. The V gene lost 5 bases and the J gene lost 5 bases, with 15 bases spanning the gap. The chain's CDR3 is CASSQYQAGETQYF. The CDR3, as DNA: TGTGCCAGCAGCCAATACCAGGCTGGGGAGACCCAGTACTTC.

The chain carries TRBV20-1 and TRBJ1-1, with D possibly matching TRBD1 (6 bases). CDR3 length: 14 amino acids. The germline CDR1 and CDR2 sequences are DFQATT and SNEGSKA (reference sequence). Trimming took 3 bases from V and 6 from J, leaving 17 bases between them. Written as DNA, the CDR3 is TGCAGTGCTAGTCATCATACAGGGATCGCTGAAGCTTTCTTT. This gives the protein CSASHHTGIAEAFF.

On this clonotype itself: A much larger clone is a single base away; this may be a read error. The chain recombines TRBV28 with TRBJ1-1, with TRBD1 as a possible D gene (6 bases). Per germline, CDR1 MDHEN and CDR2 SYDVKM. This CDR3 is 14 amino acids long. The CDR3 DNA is TGTGCCAGCATTTTCCTAGCGGGGGACACTAAAGCTTTCTTT. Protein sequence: CASIFLAGDTKAFF.

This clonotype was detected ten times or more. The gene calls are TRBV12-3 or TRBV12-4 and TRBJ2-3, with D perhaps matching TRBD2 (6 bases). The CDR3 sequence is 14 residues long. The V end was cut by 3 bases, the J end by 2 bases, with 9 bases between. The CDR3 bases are TGTGCCAGCAGTTTCGGCGGGGACACAGATACGCAGTATTTT. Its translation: CASSFGGDTDTQYF.

CDR3 region: CAWSVLLPRVVTDTQYF. In DNA, the CDR3 is TGTGCCTGGAGTGTACTCTTACCCAGGGTCGTCACAGATACGCAGTATTTT. This sequence joins TRBV30 and TRBJ2-3, with a possible D match to TRBD1 (5 bases). This CDR3 region has 17 residues. Trimming pared 0 bases from V and 2 bases from J, leaving 18 bases between. Germline CDR1 and CDR2: GTSNPN and SVGIG (reference sequence).

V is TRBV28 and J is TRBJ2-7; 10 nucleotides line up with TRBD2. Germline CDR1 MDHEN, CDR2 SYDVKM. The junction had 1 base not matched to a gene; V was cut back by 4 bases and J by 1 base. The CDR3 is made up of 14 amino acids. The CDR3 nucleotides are TGTGCCAGCAGTTCTAGCGGGAGATCCTACGAGCAGTACTTC. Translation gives CASSSSGRSYEQYF.

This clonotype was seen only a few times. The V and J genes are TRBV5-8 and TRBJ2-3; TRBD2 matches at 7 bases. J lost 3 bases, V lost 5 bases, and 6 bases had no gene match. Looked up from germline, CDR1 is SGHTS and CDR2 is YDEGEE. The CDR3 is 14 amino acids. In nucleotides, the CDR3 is TGTGCCAGCAGACCGAGCGGGATGACAGATACGCAGTATTTT. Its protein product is CASRPSGMTDTQYF.

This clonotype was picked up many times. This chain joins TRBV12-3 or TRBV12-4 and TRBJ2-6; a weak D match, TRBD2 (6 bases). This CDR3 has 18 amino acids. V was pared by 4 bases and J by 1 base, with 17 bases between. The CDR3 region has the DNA TGTGCCAGCAGTTATTCTGGAGCTGGGAGGTCTGGGGCCAACGTCCTGACTTTC. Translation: CASSYSGAGRSGANVLTF.

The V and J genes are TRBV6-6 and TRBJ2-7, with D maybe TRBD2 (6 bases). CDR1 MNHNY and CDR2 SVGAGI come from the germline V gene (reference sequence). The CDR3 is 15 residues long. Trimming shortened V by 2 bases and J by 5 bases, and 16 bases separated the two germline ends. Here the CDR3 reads CASSYTDSAGNEQYF. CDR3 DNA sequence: TGTGCCAGCAGTTACACAGACAGCGCGGGGAACGAGCAGTACTTC.

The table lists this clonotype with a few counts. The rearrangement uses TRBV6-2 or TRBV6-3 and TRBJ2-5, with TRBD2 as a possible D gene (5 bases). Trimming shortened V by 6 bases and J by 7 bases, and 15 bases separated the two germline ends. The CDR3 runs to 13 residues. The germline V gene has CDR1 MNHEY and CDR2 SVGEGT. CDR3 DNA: TGTGCCAGCAGACCCGCCGCACGGGGGACCCAGTACTTC. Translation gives CASRPAARGTQYF.

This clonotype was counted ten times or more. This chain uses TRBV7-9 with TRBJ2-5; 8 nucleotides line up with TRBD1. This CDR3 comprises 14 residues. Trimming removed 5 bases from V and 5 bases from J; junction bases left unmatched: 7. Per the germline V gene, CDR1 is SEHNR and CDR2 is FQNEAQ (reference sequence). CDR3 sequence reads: CASSADRVRETQYF. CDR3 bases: TGTGCCAGCAGCGCGGACAGGGTACGGGAGACCCAGTACTTC.

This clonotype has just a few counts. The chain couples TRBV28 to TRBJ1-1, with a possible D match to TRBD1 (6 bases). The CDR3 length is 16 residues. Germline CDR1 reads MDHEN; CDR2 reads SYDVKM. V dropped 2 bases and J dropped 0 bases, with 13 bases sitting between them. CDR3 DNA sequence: TGTGCCAGCAGTTTACCAGACAGGCCAATGAACACTGAAGCTTTCTTT. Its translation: CASSLPDRPMNTEAFF.

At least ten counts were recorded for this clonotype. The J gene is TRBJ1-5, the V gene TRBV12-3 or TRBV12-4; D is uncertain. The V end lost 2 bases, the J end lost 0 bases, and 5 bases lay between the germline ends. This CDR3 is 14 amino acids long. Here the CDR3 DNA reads TGTGCCAGCAGTTTATTCAATAGCAATCAGCCCCAGCATTTT. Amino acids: CASSLFNSNQPQHF.

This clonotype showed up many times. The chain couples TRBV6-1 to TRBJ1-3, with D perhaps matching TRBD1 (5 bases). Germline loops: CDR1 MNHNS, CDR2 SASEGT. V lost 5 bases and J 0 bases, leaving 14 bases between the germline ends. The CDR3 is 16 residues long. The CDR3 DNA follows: TGTGCCAGCAGTTACGCGGGACGGAGCTCTGGAAACACCATATATTTT. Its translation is CASSYAGRSSGNTIYF.

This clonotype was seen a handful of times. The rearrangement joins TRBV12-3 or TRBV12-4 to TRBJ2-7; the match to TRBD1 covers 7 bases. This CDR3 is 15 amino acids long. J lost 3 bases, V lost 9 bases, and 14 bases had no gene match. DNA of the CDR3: TGTGCCAGTCAGTCTGGGACAGCCCCTAACTACGAGCAGTACTTC. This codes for CASQSGTAPNYEQYF.